These 29 T cell receptor beta chains were sequenced from one sample in a study of OX40 agonist ivuxolimab in advanced cancers. Profiling relied on immunoSEQ multiplex PCR, and the TCRdb table lists in-frame clones only, not all of them. Found here are around 64,000 clones, about four fifths of them singletons; the top ten hold around 5%. The sequenced sample was CD4+ or CD8+ T cells sorted from blood, obtained in a trial of the OX40 agonist ivuxolimab. Receptors were obtained from an adult with an advanced solid tumor such as melanoma, head and neck, liver or kidney cancer.

V usage is TRBV7-9 and J usage is TRBJ2-3; D gene uncertain. Germline lookup yields CDR1 SEHNR and CDR2 FQNEAQ (reference sequence). Trimming left V 2 bases short and J 3 bases short, with 6 bases between. This CDR3 spans 13 amino acids. This chain's CDR3 is CASSLYGTDTQYF. The CDR3 nucleotides are TGTGCCAGCAGCTTATATGGAACAGATACGCAGTATTTT.

This chain uses TRBV5-6 with TRBJ2-3; D unresolved. The CDR3 runs 15 residues. Trimming stripped 1 base from V and 4 bases from J, with 13 bases between. Germline CDR1 is SGHDT and CDR2 is YYEEEE. The CDR3 nucleotides read TGTGCCAGCAGCTTGATGGGTAGCCCCGCAGATACGCAGTATTTT. Its translation is CASSLMGSPADTQYF. Full variable domain (outside the CDR3, taken from reference TRBV5-6 and TRBJ2-3): DAGVTQSPTHLIKTRGQQVTLRCSPKSGHDTVSWYQQALGQGPQFIFQYYEEEERQRGNFPDRFSGHQFPNYSSELNVNALLLGDSALYLCASSLMGSPADTQYFGPGTRLTVL.

V and J are TRBV19 and TRBJ1-4, with D tentatively TRBD1 (5 bases). Germline values: CDR1 LNHDA, CDR2 SQIVND (reference sequence). Trimming stripped 0 bases from V and 4 bases from J, with 9 bases between. The CDR3 has 15 residues. The CDR3 region is CASSIEAGRNEKLFF. CDR3 nucleotides: TGTGCCAGTAGTATAGAGGCAGGGCGTAATGAAAAACTGTTTTTT. Full variable domain (missing parts from reference TRBV19 and TRBJ1-4): DGGITQSPKYLFRKEGQNVTLSCEQNLNHDAMYWYRQDPGQGLRLIYYSQIVNDFQKGDIAEGYSVSREKKESFPLTVTSAQKNPTAFYLCASSIEAGRNEKLFFGSGTQLSVL.

This chain uses TRBV7-6 with TRBJ2-3; D is possibly TRBD2 (5 bases). The CDR3 runs to 16 residues. The germline CDR1 and CDR2 sequences are SGHVS and FNYEAQ. The V and J ends lost 1 base and 0 bases respectively, with 11 bases between them. Here the CDR3 reads CASSLEGGLSTDTQYF. Here the CDR3 DNA reads TGTGCCAGCAGCTTAGAGGGCGGGTTAAGCACAGATACGCAGTATTTT.

CDR3 region: CASSQTGDTSRNEQFF. CDR3 DNA: TGTGCCAGCAGCCAAACCGGGGACACCAGTCGCAATGAGCAGTTCTTC. The rearrangement joins TRBV4-2 to TRBJ2-1; D possibly corresponds to TRBD1 (6 bases). Germline V gives CDR1 LGHNA, CDR2 YNFKEQ. This CDR3 region has 16 residues. V shed 2 bases and J shed 6 bases, with 17 bases lying between them.

The rearrangement joins TRBV5-6 to TRBJ2-5; a possible D gene is TRBD2 (6 bases). V dropped 3 bases and J dropped 5 bases, with 11 bases sitting between them. CDR1 and CDR2 from the germline V gene are SGHDT and YYEEEE. The CDR3 contains 13 residues. The CDR3 DNA sequence: TGTGCCAGCAGCTGGGGGGATGCGGAGACCCAGTACTTC. As protein: CASSWGDAETQYF.

The chain employs TRBV7-2 and TRBJ1-4; D unresolved. V was trimmed by 4 bases and J by 0 bases, leaving 6 bases between them. Germline V CDR1 and CDR2: SGHTA, FQGNSA. The CDR3 spans 14 residues. The DNA of the CDR3 is TGTGCCAGCAGCTACACCCCAACTAATGAAAAACTGTTTTTT. It translates to CASSYTPTNEKLFF. The variable domain in full, with the rest retrieved from reference TRBV7-2 and TRBJ1-4, is GAGVSQSPSNKVTEKGKDVELRCDPISGHTALYWYRQSLGQGLEFLIYFQGNSAPDKSGLPSDRFSAERTGGSVSTLTIQRTQQEDSAVYLCASSYTPTNEKLFFGSGTQLSVL.

The chain combines TRBV5-4 with TRBJ2-3; D gene ambiguous. Germline V gene sequence: CDR1 SGHNT, CDR2 YYREEE (reference sequence). With 7 bases removed from V and 0 bases from J, the gap between germline ends came to 12 bases. There are 14 residues in the CDR3. CDR3 region: CASGQGGSTDTQYF. The CDR3 DNA reads as TGTGCCAGCGGCCAAGGTGGGAGCACAGATACGCAGTATTTT.

This rearrangement joins TRBV29-1 to TRBJ2-1, with TRBD2 matching over 9 bases. With 0 bases clipped from V and 0 bases from J, the junction kept 6 bases outside the gene matches. CDR3 length equals 17 residues. Germline CDR1 and CDR2: SQVTM and ANQGSEA. CDR3 residues: CSVEDQVSGSSYNEQFF. The DNA of the CDR3 is TGCAGCGTTGAAGATCAGGTTAGCGGGAGCTCCTACAATGAGCAGTTCTTC.

This clone was counted between two and nine times. Other DNA sequences in this specimen translate into the identical CDR3. The gene calls are TRBV7-9 and TRBJ2-7; possible D gene TRBD1, 5 bases. This CDR3 spans 14 amino acids. The V end was cut by 0 bases, the J end by 3 bases, with 9 bases between. The germline V gene encodes CDR1 SEHNR and CDR2 FQNEAQ (reference sequence). The CDR3 coding sequence is TGTGCCAGCAGCTTAGCAGGGGTGAACTACGAGCAGTACTTC. This sequence encodes CASSLAGVNYEQYF.

This clone occurred once. This rearrangement joins TRBV7-8 to TRBJ1-1; no firm D call. This CDR3 is 13 amino acids long. Germline V lookup: CDR1 SGHVS, CDR2 FQNEAQ. V was clipped by 6 bases and J by 0 bases, with 8 bases between them. The chain's CDR3 is CASRREMNTEAFF. The DNA of the CDR3 is TGTGCCAGCAGAAGGGAGATGAACACTGAAGCTTTCTTT. Using reference TRBV7-8 and TRBJ1-1 for the parts outside the CDR3, the full variable domain is GAGVSQSPRYKVAKRGQDVALRCDPISGHVSLFWYQQALGQGPEFLTYFQNEAQLDKSGLPSDRFFAERPEGSVSTLKIQRTQQEDSAVYLCASRREMNTEAFFGQGTRLTVV.

The chain has TRBV9 and TRBJ2-3; 12 bases are a match to TRBD2. Germline V CDR1 and CDR2: SGDLS, YYNGEE. Losses at the gene ends were 1 base for V and 2 bases for J; bases not matched to a gene: 2. The CDR3 is 16 residues long. The chain's CDR3 is CASSVLAGGPTDTQYF. CDR3 nucleotides: TGTGCCAGCAGCGTACTAGCGGGAGGGCCCACAGATACGCAGTATTTT.

This rearrangement joins TRBV6-6 to TRBJ1-2; tentative D call: TRBD1 (6 bases). V was shortened by 6 bases and J by 5 bases, with 16 bases between the two germline ends. The CDR3 spans 14 residues. CDR1 is MNHNY and CDR2 is SVGAGI in the germline V gene (reference sequence). The chain's CDR3 is CASRPTAGTYGYTF. In DNA, the CDR3 is TGTGCCAGCAGACCTACTGCCGGGACATATGGCTACACCTTC.

This clone was seen a single time. The rearrangement uses TRBV6-1 and TRBJ1-1; weak D call: TRBD1 (5 bases). This CDR3 region has 15 residues. The V gene lost 1 base and the J gene lost 5 bases, with 14 bases spanning the gap. Germline loops: CDR1 MNHNS, CDR2 SASEGT. The CDR3 spells CASSEGWGMRTEAFF. CDR3 sequence (DNA): TGTGCCAGCAGTGAAGGCTGGGGCATGAGGACTGAAGCTTTCTTT.

As for this clone: Other DNA sequences from this sample encode an identical CDR3 as well. The chain combines TRBV7-9 with TRBJ2-7; D is unresolved. This CDR3 has 14 amino acids. From germline, CDR1 is SEHNR and CDR2 FQNEAQ (reference sequence). V lost 1 base, J lost 1 base, and 8 bases lay in between. The CDR3 nucleotides read TGTGCCAGCAGCTTAGTAGCCAGTTCCTACGAGCAGTACTTC. It encodes CASSLVASSYEQYF.

The chain couples TRBV4-1 to TRBJ2-1; possibly TRBD1 for D (6 bases). Deletions cut 2 bases from V and 5 bases from J, with 10 bases between. Germline V gene sequence: CDR1 MGHRA, CDR2 YSYEKL. This CDR3 is built from 14 residues. Written as DNA, the CDR3 is TGCGCCAGCAGCCAATCTCCAGGGGACAATGAGCAGTTCTTC. It yields the protein CASSQSPGDNEQFF.

The genes are TRBV5-1 and TRBJ2-5; 11 nucleotides align to TRBD2. Germline V gives CDR1 SGHRS, CDR2 YFSETQ. The CDR3 is made up of 18 amino acids. V dropped 3 bases and J dropped 1; count of bases not matched to a gene: 11. CDR3 protein: CASSSRPTSGGAQETQYF. The CDR3 DNA reads as TGCGCCAGCAGCTCTCGTCCTACTAGCGGGGGTGCCCAAGAGACCCAGTACTTC. The full variable domain, with the rest looked up from reference TRBV5-1 and TRBJ2-5, is KAGVTQTPRYLIKTRGQQVTLSCSPISGHRSVSWYQQTPGQGLQFLFEYFSETQRNKGNFPGRFSGRQFSNSRSEMNVSTLELGDSALYLCASSSRPTSGGAQETQYFGPGTRLLVL.

The chain joins TRBV11-2 to TRBJ1-1; D is undetermined. The CDR3 extends over 15 amino acids. V was trimmed by 1 base and J by 1 base, leaving 10 bases between them. Per the germline V gene, CDR1 is SGHAT and CDR2 is FQNNGV. The CDR3 here is CASSLASQWNTEAFF. CDR3 sequence (DNA): TGTGCCAGCAGCTTAGCATCTCAGTGGAACACTGAAGCTTTCTTT.

The rearrangement joins TRBV25-1 to TRBJ1-1; D remains unclear. The germline V gene encodes CDR1 MGHDK and CDR2 SYGVNS. CDR3 length equals 14 residues. Trimming left V 2 bases short and J 1 base short, with 8 bases between. CDR3 protein: CASSERLGNTEAFF. CDR3 in DNA: TGTGCCAGCAGTGAACGACTGGGGAACACTGAAGCTTTCTTT.

The J gene is TRBJ2-1, the V gene TRBV7-9; no clear D. The CDR3 loop spans 17 amino acids. The germline V gene encodes CDR1 SEHNR and CDR2 FQNEAQ (reference sequence). The V and J ends lost 10 bases and 6 bases respectively, with 28 bases between them. CDR3: CATLDPGGWWASNEQFF. The CDR3, as DNA: TGTGCCACCCTCGACCCGGGCGGTTGGTGGGCGAGCAATGAGCAGTTCTTC.

The V and J genes are TRBV7-3 and TRBJ2-2; D is possibly TRBD1 (6 bases). V was clipped by 5 bases and J by 6 bases, with 10 bases between them. CDR1 and CDR2 (germline): SGHTA, FQGTGA. The CDR3 is 13 residues long. CDR3 DNA: TGTGCCAGCAGCCCTCAGGGGCCCGGGGAGCTGTTTTTT. Translated: CASSPQGPGELFF.

The chain has TRBV4-2 and TRBJ1-1, with D perhaps matching TRBD1 (5 bases). V lost 1 base and J 5 bases, leaving 8 bases between the germline ends. Germline V gene data show CDR1 as LGHNA and CDR2 as YNFKEQ. The CDR3 spans 13 residues. CDR3 sequence reads: CASSQGTWTEAFF. CDR3 nucleotide sequence: TGTGCCAGCAGCCAAGGGACATGGACTGAAGCTTTCTTT.

The gene calls are TRBV1 and TRBJ2-6. TRBV1 is an annotated pseudogene. The CDR3 is 17 residues long. The CDR3 DNA reads as TGCACCAGCAGCCACCCACGTTTGCAAAGTCGGGCCAACGTCCCGACTTTC. Amino acid sequence: CTSSHPRLQSRANVPTF.

This chain uses TRBV6-4 with TRBJ2-5, with TRBD2 identical over 13 bases. The J segment lost 2 bases and the V segment lost 4 bases, leaving 7 bases of the junction unmatched. CDR1 is MRHNA and CDR2 is SNTAGT in the germline V gene. The CDR3 consists of 17 residues. CDR3 bases: TGTGCCAGCAGTGCGTGGGGACTAGCGGGGCCTCAAGAGACCCAGTACTTC. This encodes CASSAWGLAGPQETQYF.

This clone came up a few times. This chain links TRBV2 with TRBJ2-3, with D hard to call. Trimming removed 6 bases from V and 3 bases from J, with 13 bases in between. Germline V CDR1 and CDR2: SNHLY, FYNNEI. The CDR3 is made up of 14 amino acids. The CDR3 nucleotides are TGTGCCAGCAGGAAGGGTGGTGGGACAGATACGCAGTATTTT. Its protein product is CASRKGGGTDTQYF.

The rearrangement uses TRBV5-6 and TRBJ2-1; the D gene is possibly TRBD2 (6 bases). CDR3 size: 16 residues. Trimming cost V 2 bases and J 1 base, with 13 bases left between them. Germline values: CDR1 SGHDT, CDR2 YYEEEE. The CDR3 nucleotides read TGTGCCAGCAGCTTTATGGACCGGGGGTCCTACAATGAGCAGTTCTTC. Translation: CASSFMDRGSYNEQFF. Drawing the rest from reference TRBV5-6 and TRBJ2-1, the complete variable domain is DAGVTQSPTHLIKTRGQQVTLRCSPKSGHDTVSWYQQALGQGPQFIFQYYEEEERQRGNFPDRFSGHQFPNYSSELNVNALLLGDSALYLCASSFMDRGSYNEQFFGPGTRLTVL.

This chain links TRBV2 with TRBJ1-5, with TRBD1 matching over 10 bases. J gave up 5 bases and V 5 bases, and 6 bases lay outside the gene matches. CDR3 length: 15 residues. Per germline, CDR1 SNHLY and CDR2 FYNNEI. CDR3 protein: CASSSTGGVYQPQHF. The CDR3 DNA sequence: TGTGCCAGCAGTTCGACAGGGGGCGTCTATCAGCCCCAGCATTTT.

The genes are TRBV10-3 and TRBJ1-5, with 8 bases fitting TRBD1. This CDR3 has 16 residues. Germline V gene data show CDR1 as ENHRY and CDR2 as SYGVKD. Trimming took 5 bases from V and 0 from J; bases not matched to a gene: 6. The CDR3 region is CAISRTGSFSNQPQHF. In DNA form, the CDR3 reads TGTGCCATCAGTAGGACAGGGTCCTTTAGCAATCAGCCCCAGCATTTT.

This clone was seen repeatedly, ten times or more. J is TRBJ2-3 and V is TRBV4-2; possibly TRBD1 or TRBD2 for D (6 bases each). Germline V CDR1 and CDR2: LGHNA, YNFKEQ. Between the trimmed V and J ends, which lost 0 bases and 4 bases, there was a span of 11 bases. The CDR3 is 15 residues long. CDR3 region: CASSQDGGGADTQYF. The CDR3 DNA reads TGTGCCAGCAGCCAAGACGGAGGGGGAGCAGATACGCAGTATTTT.